The sequence of this TCR beta chain was determined in a study of vaccination effects on CD4 cells after COVID-19. Looking at the study overall: Each person got two doses of an mRNA SARS-CoV-2 vaccine, BNT162b2 or mRNA-1273.

Sequencing used immunoSEQ multiplex PCR; TCRdb keeps in-frame clones, though not all of them. The sample lists 10,000 to 13,000 clones; about three quarters were seen once. The CDR3 totals 15 residues. V lost 8 bases and J 0 bases, leaving 14 bases between the germline ends. Per germline, CDR1 SNHLY and CDR2 FYNNEI. ViraFEST assay sequencing came after antigen-specific CD4+ T cells were expanded with viral peptide pools. When nine to ten days of culture had elapsed, CD4+ T cells were isolated. Absence of prior SARS-CoV-2 infection characterized the vaccine recipients, who showed negative nucleocapsid antibodies. Cells had half their medium changed to IL-2 medium on days 3 and 7. As to this clone: What it binds is not known.

The J gene is TRBJ1-3, the V gene TRBV2, with D unresolved. The sample in question was CD4+ T cells from PBMCs cultured with HCoV-229E spike peptides, obtained before COVID-19 vaccination. This TCR came from a human donor who received a COVID-19 vaccine. CDR3 amino acids: CASLYRLNSGNTIYF. In DNA, the CDR3 is TGTGCCAGCCTGTACAGACTTAACTCTGGAAACACCATATATTTT.